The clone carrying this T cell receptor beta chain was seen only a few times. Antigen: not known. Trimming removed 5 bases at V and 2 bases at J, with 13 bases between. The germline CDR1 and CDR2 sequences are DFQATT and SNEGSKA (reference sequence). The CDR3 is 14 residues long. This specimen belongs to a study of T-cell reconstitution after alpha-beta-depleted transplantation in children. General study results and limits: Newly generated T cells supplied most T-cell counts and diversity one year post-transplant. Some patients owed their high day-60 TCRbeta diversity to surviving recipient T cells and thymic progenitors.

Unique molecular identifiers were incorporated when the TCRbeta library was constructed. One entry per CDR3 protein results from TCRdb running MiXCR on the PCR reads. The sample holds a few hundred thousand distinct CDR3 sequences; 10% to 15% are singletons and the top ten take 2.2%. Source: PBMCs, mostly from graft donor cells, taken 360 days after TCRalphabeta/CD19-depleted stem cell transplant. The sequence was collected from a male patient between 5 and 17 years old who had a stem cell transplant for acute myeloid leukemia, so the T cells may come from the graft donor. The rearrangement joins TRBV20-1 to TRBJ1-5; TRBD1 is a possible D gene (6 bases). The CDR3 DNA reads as TGCAGTGCTGGCGAGGGGGTTGGCAATCAGCCCCAGCATTTT. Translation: CSAGEGVGNQPQHF.